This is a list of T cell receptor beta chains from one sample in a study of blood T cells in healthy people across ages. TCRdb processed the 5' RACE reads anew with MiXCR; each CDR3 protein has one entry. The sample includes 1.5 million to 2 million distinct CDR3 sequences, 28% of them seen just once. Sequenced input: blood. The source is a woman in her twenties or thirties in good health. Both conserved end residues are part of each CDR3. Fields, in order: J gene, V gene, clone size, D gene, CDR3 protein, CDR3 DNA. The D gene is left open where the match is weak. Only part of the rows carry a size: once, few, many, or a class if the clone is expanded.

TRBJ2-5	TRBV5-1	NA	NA	CASSWGGQQETQYF	TGCGCCAGCAGCTGGGGGGGGCAACAAGAGACCCAGTACTTC
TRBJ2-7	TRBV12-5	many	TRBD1	CASGSGTGDYEQYF	TGTGCTAGTGGTTCCGGGACAGGGGATTACGAGCAGTACTTC
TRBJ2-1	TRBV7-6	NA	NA	CASSLGLFSYEQFF	TGTGCCAGCAGCTTAGGACTATTCTCCTACGAGCAGTTCTTC
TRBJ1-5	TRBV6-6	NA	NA	CASSYWQSNQPQHF	TGTGCCAGCAGTTACTGGCAGTCCAATCAGCCCCAGCATTTT
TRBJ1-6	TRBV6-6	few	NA	CASSYSSGQRLNSPLHF	TGTGCCAGCAGTTACTCGAGCGGCCAGCGACTTAATTCACCCCTCCACTTT
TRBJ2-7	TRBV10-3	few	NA	CAIGGDRSAYEQYF	TGTGCCATCGGGGGAGACAGATCCGCCTACGAGCAGTACTTC
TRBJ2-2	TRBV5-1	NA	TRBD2	CASSPSGGVDTGELFF	TGCGCCAGCAGCCCTAGCGGGGGTGTCGACACCGGGGAGCTGTTTTTT
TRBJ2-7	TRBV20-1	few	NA	CSASRSGVIFEQYF	TGCAGTGCTAGCCGGTCGGGAGTTATATTCGAGCAGTACTTC
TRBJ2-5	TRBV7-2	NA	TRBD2	CASSLAGGGGIQYF	TGTGCCAGCAGCTTAGCCGGCGGGGGGGGTATCCAGTACTTC
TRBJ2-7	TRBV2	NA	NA	CASSESVAAYNEQYF	TGTGCCAGCAGTGAATCGGTAGCGGCCTACAATGAGCAGTACTTC
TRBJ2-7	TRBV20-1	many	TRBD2	CSALPPTSGSREQYF	TGCAGTGCTCTCCCCCCGACTAGCGGGAGTCGCGAGCAGTACTTC
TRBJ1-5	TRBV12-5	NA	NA	CASGLDSSGGSQPQHF	TGTGCTAGTGGCCTCGACTCCTCTGGGGGCTCGCAGCCCCAGCATTTT
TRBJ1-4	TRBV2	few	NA	CASSEITAGNEKLFF	TGTGCCAGCAGTGAAATAACGGCTGGGAATGAAAAACTGTTTTTT
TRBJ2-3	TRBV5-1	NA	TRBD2	CASRTAGGGTDTQYF	TGCGCCAGCAGAACTGCGGGAGGGGGCACAGATACGCAGTATTTT
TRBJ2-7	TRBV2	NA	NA	CASSEWVYEQYF	TGTGCCAGCAGTGAATGGGTCTACGAGCAGTACTTC
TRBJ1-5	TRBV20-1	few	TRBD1	CSASDYRDRNQPQHF	TGCAGTGCTAGCGATTACCGGGACAGAAATCAGCCCCAGCATTTT
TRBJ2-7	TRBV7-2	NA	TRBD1	CASSGSGQGVEQYF	TGTGCCAGCAGCGGCTCGGGACAGGGGGTCGAGCAGTACTTC
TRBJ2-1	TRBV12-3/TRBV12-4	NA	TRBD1	CASSWAGQGPYNEQFF	TGTGCCAGCAGTTGGGCGGGACAGGGCCCCTACAATGAGCAGTTCTTC
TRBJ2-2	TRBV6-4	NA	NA	CASSDRDYGTGELFF	TGTGCCAGCAGTGACCGGGATTATGGCACCGGGGAGCTGTTTTTT
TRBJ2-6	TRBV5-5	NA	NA	CASSLRVGTDGANVLTF	TGTGCCAGCAGCTTGAGGGTCGGGACGGATGGGGCCAACGTCCTGACTTTC
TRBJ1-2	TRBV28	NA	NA	CASSDRPGANGYTF	TGTGCCAGCAGTGACCGACCGGGAGCGAATGGCTACACCTTC
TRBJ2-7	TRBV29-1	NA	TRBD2	CSVTAGASEQYF	TGCAGCGTTACAGCGGGAGCTAGTGAGCAGTACTTC
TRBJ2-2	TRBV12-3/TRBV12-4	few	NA	CASSYGLTGELFF	TGTGCCAGCAGTTATGGGTTGACCGGGGAGCTGTTTTTT
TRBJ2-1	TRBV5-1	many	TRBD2	CASSLTGTSGSYNEQFF	TGCGCCAGCAGCTTAACCGGGACTAGCGGGTCCTACAATGAGCAGTTCTTC
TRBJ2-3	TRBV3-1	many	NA	CASSQAGGGRNTQYF	TGTGCCAGCAGCCAAGCCGGGGGCGGCAGGAATACGCAGTATTTT
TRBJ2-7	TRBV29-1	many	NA	CSAVDPYEQYF	TGCAGCGCCGTGGATCCATACGAGCAGTACTTC
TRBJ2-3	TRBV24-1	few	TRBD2	CATSDAGLAADTQYF	TGTGCCACCAGTGATGCGGGACTAGCGGCAGATACGCAGTATTTT
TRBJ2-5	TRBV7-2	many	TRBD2	CASSASGQETQYF	TGTGCCAGCAGCGCTAGCGGCCAAGAGACCCAGTACTTC